Below, 32 T cell receptor beta chains from the same sample are listed, as sequenced in a study of T cell responses to AZD1222 COVID-19 vaccine. This table comes from immunoSEQ multiplex PCR, and its TCRdb copy is limited to in-frame clones, with some not included. The sample consists of some 130,000 clones, roughly 91% of them appearing once. This sample comprised peripheral blood, obtained 28 days after the second AZD1222 dose. These receptors were taken from an adult who received the AZD1222 COVID-19 vaccine.

V is TRBV5-1 and J is TRBJ2-4; 9 bases line up with TRBD1. Germline CDR1 and CDR2: SGHRS and YFSETQ. V gave up 4 bases and J gave up 6 bases; unmatched junction bases: 2. The CDR3 loop spans 13 amino acids. CDR3 sequence (DNA): TGCGCCAGCAGCCTGGACAGGGGAAACATTCAGTACTTC. Translated, it gives CASSLDRGNIQYF.

The chain has TRBV18 and TRBJ1-2; 9 bases are a match to TRBD1. The CDR3 totals 16 residues. Per germline, CDR1 KGHSH and CDR2 LQKENI. V gave up 0 bases and J gave up 7 bases; unmatched junction bases: 9. This CDR3 reads CASSPPSGQGFGGYTF. CDR3 bases: TGTGCCAGCTCACCACCGAGTGGACAGGGGTTCGGTGGCTACACCTTC.

V gene TRBV7-9 combines with J gene TRBJ2-5; TRBD2 agrees at 8 bases. The germline V gene encodes CDR1 SEHNR and CDR2 FQNEAQ (reference sequence). The CDR3 runs to 14 residues. The J segment lost 1 base and the V segment lost 7 bases, leaving 5 bases of the junction unmatched. The CDR3 DNA sequence: TGTGCCAGCAAGGCGGGAGGTATCCAAGAGACCCAGTACTTC. Translated, it gives CASKAGGIQETQYF.

This rearrangement joins TRBV2 to TRBJ1-5; tentative D call: TRBD1 (6 bases). Germline V CDR1 and CDR2: SNHLY, FYNNEI. CDR3 length: 15 residues. V was shortened by 5 bases and J by 0 bases, with 11 bases between the two germline ends. CDR3 coding DNA: TGTGCCAGCAGTTACCGAGGGGGTAGCAATCAGCCCCAGCATTTT. Protein: CASSYRGGSNQPQHF. Based on the CDR3 plus reference TRBV2 and TRBJ1-5, the full variable domain is EPEVTQTPSHQVTQMGQEVILRCVPISNHLYFYWYRQILGQKVEFLVSFYNNEISEKSEIFDDQFSVERPDGSNFTLKIRSTKLEDSAMYFCASSYRGGSNQPQHFGDGTRLSIL.

The J gene is TRBJ1-2, the V gene TRBV6-5, with D tentatively TRBD1 (5 bases). The CDR3 runs 15 residues. Germline CDR1 is MNHEY and CDR2 is SVGAGI. Trimming shortened V by 4 bases and J by 4 bases, and 16 bases separated the two germline ends. CDR3 coding DNA: TGTGCCAGCAGTTGGGTACAGGCGGATAGCTATGGCTACACCTTC. It is translated as CASSWVQADSYGYTF.

The rearrangement joins TRBV4-1 to TRBJ2-1; D is perhaps TRBD2 (5 bases). Trimming left V 6 bases short and J 2 bases short, with 20 bases between. Germline CDR1 is MGHRA and CDR2 is YSYEKL. This CDR3 comprises 17 residues. The CDR3 spells CASSGGLRAAAYNEQFF. The CDR3 region has the DNA TGCGCCAGCAGTGGTGGGCTGAGGGCGGCGGCCTACAATGAGCAGTTCTTC.

The genes are TRBV5-6 and TRBJ2-5; no definite D call. Germline V lookup: CDR1 SGHDT, CDR2 YYEEEE. V dropped 2 bases and J dropped 7 bases, with 12 bases sitting between them. The CDR3 extends over 13 amino acids. The DNA for the CDR3 is TGTGCCAGCAGCTTAGGACGGCCGGGGACCCAGTACTTC. Protein: CASSLGRPGTQYF.

The V and J genes are TRBV28 and TRBJ2-7, with 9 bases aligning to TRBD2. The V and J ends lost 1 base and 1 base, in that order; junction bases with no gene match: 8. In germline, CDR1 is MDHEN, CDR2 SYDVKM. The CDR3 has 17 amino acids. The CDR3 DNA reads as TGTGCCAGCAGTTTATCCGTGGGGCTAGCGGGATCCTACGAGCAGTACTTC. Its protein is CASSLSVGLAGSYEQYF. The complete variable domain, with remaining parts taken from reference TRBV28 and TRBJ2-7, reads DVKVTQSSRYLVKRTGEKVFLECVQDMDHENMFWYRQDPGLGLRLIYFSYDVKMKEKGDIPEGYSVSREKKERFSLILESASTNQTSMYLCASSLSVGLAGSYEQYFGPGTRLTVT.

This chain joins TRBV19 and TRBJ1-2, with D hard to call. This CDR3 comprises 16 residues. Trimming stripped 5 bases from V and 3 bases from J, with 19 bases between. The germline V gene encodes CDR1 LNHDA and CDR2 SQIVND (reference sequence). The chain's CDR3 is CASSWGGGENDYGYTF. As DNA, the CDR3 is TGTGCCAGTAGTTGGGGAGGCGGGGAAAATGACTATGGCTACACCTTC.

The J gene is TRBJ1-2, the V gene TRBV10-3, with 7 bases aligning to TRBD1. CDR1 and CDR2 from the germline V gene are ENHRY and SYGVKD. The CDR3 is 13 residues long. The V and J ends lost 4 bases and 7 bases, in that order; junction bases with no gene match: 6. CDR3 protein: CAISGQGVSGYTF. The CDR3 DNA is TGTGCCATCAGTGGACAGGGCGTAAGTGGCTACACCTTC.

The chain combines TRBV6-5 with TRBJ2-7; D is undetermined. The germline V and J ends were trimmed by 7 bases and 5 bases, with 9 bases remaining between them. CDR1 and CDR2 (germline): MNHEY, SVGAGI. The CDR3 spans 11 residues. The CDR3 DNA is TGTGCCAGCATGGCCGTACACGAGCAGTACTTC. This sequence encodes CASMAVHEQYF.

The chain has TRBV6-5 and TRBJ1-3; maybe TRBD1 (5 bases). Trimming left V 7 bases short and J 9 bases short, with 16 bases between. CDR1 is MNHEY, CDR2 SVGAGI, per germline. The CDR3 is 13 residues long. CDR3 loop: CASKLTARGTIYF. CDR3 bases: TGTGCCAGCAAGCTGACAGCTCGCGGCACCATATATTTT.

The table lists this clone with a count of one. The J gene is TRBJ2-7, the V gene TRBV15; D is undetermined. Germline V gene lookup returns CDR1 LNHNV and CDR2 YYDKDF (reference sequence). V was pared by 8 bases and J by 4 bases, with 15 bases between. This CDR3 spans 13 amino acids. CDR3 DNA sequence: TGTGCCACCGGAAGACACGGCCGTTACGAGCAGTACTTC. Residues: CATGRHGRYEQYF.

This chain links TRBV5-4 with TRBJ1-1; possible D gene TRBD1, 5 bases. CDR1 and CDR2 from the germline V gene are SGHNT and YYREEE (reference sequence). This CDR3 spans 16 amino acids. The V and J ends lost 4 bases and 3 bases respectively, with 19 bases between them. The CDR3 sequence is CASSMGVGGTYTEAFF. The DNA of the CDR3 is TGTGCCAGCAGCATGGGGGTCGGTGGGACGTACACTGAAGCTTTCTTT.

The rearrangement joins TRBV6-5 to TRBJ1-2; a possible D gene is TRBD1 (6 bases). The germline CDR1 and CDR2 sequences are MNHEY and SVGAGI. V lost 0 bases and J 5 bases, leaving 10 bases between the germline ends. The CDR3 runs to 14 residues. The CDR3 sequence is CASSYSRGRYGYTF. The CDR3 DNA follows: TGTGCCAGCAGTTACTCTCGGGGGCGTTATGGCTACACCTTC.

This clone was recorded once. The chain employs TRBV2 and TRBJ1-3; a possible D gene is TRBD1 (5 bases). CDR3 length: 12 amino acids. Germline lookup yields CDR1 SNHLY and CDR2 FYNNEI. The ends were cut back, 8 bases at V and 4 bases at J, with 9 bases in the middle. DNA for the CDR3: TGTGCCAGCGGCAGGGAGGGAAACACCATATATTTT. Amino acids: CASGREGNTIYF.

The chain is built from TRBV2 and TRBJ1-5; unclear D gene. V was clipped by 4 bases and J by 4 bases, with 8 bases between them. Per germline, CDR1 SNHLY and CDR2 FYNNEI. CDR3 length: 13 residues. CDR3 nucleotides: TGTGCCAGCAGTGTTGAAGAGAATCAGCCCCAGCATTTT. Translated, it gives CASSVEENQPQHF.

V and J are TRBV5-1 and TRBJ1-4; 9 bases agree with TRBD1. CDR3 length equals 15 residues. J gave up 5 bases and V 4 bases, and 6 bases lay outside the gene matches. The germline V gene encodes CDR1 SGHRS and CDR2 YFSETQ. In DNA, the CDR3 is TGCGCCAGCAGCCGCCTGGGACAGGGAAATGAAAAACTGTTTTTT. It encodes CASSRLGQGNEKLFF.

This clone was counted only a few times. The chain uses TRBV15 and TRBJ1-2, with 7 bases lining up with TRBD1. Germline V gene sequence: CDR1 LNHNV, CDR2 YYDKDF (reference sequence). V trimming: 3 bases; J trimming: 8 bases; junction bases outside the gene matches: 9. CDR3 length equals 14 residues. DNA of the CDR3: TGTGCCACCAGCAGGAGATCGACAGGGAGCGGCTACACCTTC. Its protein product is CATSRRSTGSGYTF.

This chain uses TRBV3-1 (or the pseudogene TRBV3-2) with TRBJ2-2; no definite D call. The CDR3 is made up of 18 amino acids. The germline CDR1 and CDR2 sequences are LGHDT and YNNKEL (reference sequence). The V end lost 1 base, the J end lost 2 bases, and 17 bases lay between the germline ends. CDR3 sequence (DNA): TGTGCCAGCAGCCAAGTATTACGACGCAGGAGCAACACCGGGGAGCTGTTTTTT. Its translation is CASSQVLRRRSNTGELFF.

The chain has TRBV19 and TRBJ1-2; TRBD1 matches 9 bases. CDR1 LNHDA and CDR2 SQIVND come from the germline V gene (reference sequence). The CDR3 runs 16 residues. The ends lost 5 bases at V and 2 bases at J; junction bases unmatched: 9. As DNA, the CDR3 is TGTGCCAGTAGTCATTCCCGGGACAGGGTAAACTATGGCTACACCTTC. Its translation: CASSHSRDRVNYGYTF.

The chain links TRBV5-1 to TRBJ2-5; D is unclear. Looked up from germline, CDR1 is SGHRS and CDR2 is YFSETQ. Deletions cut 3 bases from V and 5 bases from J, with 17 bases between. The CDR3 has 15 amino acids. CDR3 loop: CASSSTFRSSETQYF. In nucleotides, the CDR3 is TGCGCCAGCAGCTCCACTTTCAGGAGTTCGGAGACCCAGTACTTC.

Regarding this clone: At one boundary the junction diverges from the germline segment, which might be a read error. The rearrangement joins TRBV5-4 to TRBJ2-7; TRBD2 agrees at 9 bases. The CDR3 spans 16 residues. CDR1 and CDR2 (germline): SGHNT, YYREEE (reference sequence). CDR3 protein: CASSLAGASGTYEQYF. For the CDR3, the DNA is TGTGCCAGCAGCTTGGCCGGGGCTAGCGGGACATACGAACAGTACTTC.

The genes are TRBV7-9 and TRBJ2-7, with D tentatively TRBD2 (5 bases). The CDR3 sequence is 12 residues long. CDR1 and CDR2 (germline): SEHNR, FQNEAQ (reference sequence). The V end lost 6 bases, the J end lost 12 bases, and 18 bases lay between the germline ends. The CDR3 coding sequence is TGTGCCAGCAGTCTCCAGGACTCCCGTCGGTACTTC. Its protein product is CASSLQDSRRYF.

J is TRBJ1-2 and V is TRBV28; 12 bases align to TRBD1. V lost 1 base and J lost 7; bases outside the gene matches: 4. This CDR3 comprises 15 residues. CDR1 and CDR2 from the germline V gene are MDHEN and SYDVKM. As DNA, the CDR3 is TGTGCCAGCAGTTTATCGGGACAGGGGGCGGGTGGCTACACCTTC. It specifies CASSLSGQGAGGYTF.

Here the CDR3 reads CASSLADGELFF. CDR3 sequence (DNA): TGTGCCAGCAGCTTGGCGGATGGGGAGCTGTTTTTT. This chain connects TRBV5-4 to TRBJ2-2, with no clear D. V lost 0 bases to trimming and J lost 8 bases, with 5 bases between them. The CDR3 covers 12 residues. Germline CDR1 reads SGHNT; CDR2 reads YYREEE (reference sequence).

This rearrangement joins TRBV7-8 to TRBJ1-5; unclear D gene. Germline V gene lookup returns CDR1 SGHVS and CDR2 FQNEAQ. The CDR3 runs to 16 residues. V was shortened by 2 bases and J by 7 bases, with 18 bases between the two germline ends. CDR3 amino acids: CASSLMAGVGRQPQHF. The CDR3 nucleotides read TGTGCCAGCAGCTTAATGGCGGGCGTGGGTAGGCAGCCCCAGCATTTT. Filled out from reference TRBV7-8 and TRBJ1-5, the complete variable domain reads GAGVSQSPRYKVAKRGQDVALRCDPISGHVSLFWYQQALGQGPEFLTYFQNEAQLDKSGLPSDRFFAERPEGSVSTLKIQRTQQEDSAVYLCASSLMAGVGRQPQHFGDGTRLSIL.

This chain uses TRBV7-9 with TRBJ1-2; a weak D match, TRBD1 (5 bases). V was cut by 3 bases and J by 8 bases, with 13 bases left in between. Germline-derived CDR1 and CDR2 are SEHNR and FQNEAQ (reference sequence). There are 13 residues in the CDR3. In nucleotides, the CDR3 is TGTGCCAGCAGCTTTGGCCCGGGGCCCGGCTACACCTTC. This sequence encodes CASSFGPGPGYTF.

This clone was counted a single time. V and J are TRBV27 and TRBJ2-2; a weak D match, TRBD1 (6 bases). This CDR3 is 14 amino acids long. V was trimmed by 3 bases and J by 2 bases, leaving 7 bases between them. Per germline, CDR1 MNHEY and CDR2 SMNVEV (reference sequence). The CDR3 protein is CASSFGTNTGELFF. The CDR3 bases are TGTGCCAGCAGTTTCGGGACAAACACCGGGGAGCTGTTTTTT.

The chain employs TRBV6-5 and TRBJ1-3; TRBD1 is a possible D gene (5 bases). V lost 2 bases to trimming and J lost 2 bases, with 7 bases between them. CDR1 and CDR2 (germline): MNHEY, SVGAGI. CDR3 size: 14 residues. The CDR3 DNA sequence: TGTGCCAGCAGTTACCTGGGGCCTGGAAACACCATATATTTT. It yields the protein CASSYLGPGNTIYF.

This chain uses TRBV7-9 with TRBJ2-5; tentatively, D is TRBD2 (6 bases). The CDR3 runs 17 residues. Germline assignment: CDR1 SEHNR and CDR2 FQNEAQ (reference sequence). The V end lost 1 base, the J end lost 5 bases, and 20 bases lay between the germline ends. CDR3 region: CASSLGAGTLLGETQYF. The CDR3, as DNA: TGTGCCAGCAGCTTAGGGGCGGGAACTCTCCTGGGGGAGACCCAGTACTTC. The full variable domain, its missing parts supplied by reference TRBV7-9 and TRBJ2-5, is DTGVSQNPRHKITKRGQNVTFRCDPISEHNRLYWYRQTLGQGPEFLTYFQNEAQLEKSRLLSDRFSAERPKGSFSTLEIQRTEQGDSAMYLCASSLGAGTLLGETQYFGPGTRLLVL.

J is TRBJ1-4 and V is TRBV30; D is unclear. Germline values: CDR1 GTSNPN, CDR2 SVGIG (reference sequence). CDR3 size: 17 residues. V was pared by 0 bases and J by 4 bases, with 18 bases between. CDR3 sequence (DNA): TGTGCCTGGAGTGTAGTGTGGGCAGGCAGCGGTAATGAAAAACTGTTTTTT. Translating it yields CAWSVVWAGSGNEKLFF.